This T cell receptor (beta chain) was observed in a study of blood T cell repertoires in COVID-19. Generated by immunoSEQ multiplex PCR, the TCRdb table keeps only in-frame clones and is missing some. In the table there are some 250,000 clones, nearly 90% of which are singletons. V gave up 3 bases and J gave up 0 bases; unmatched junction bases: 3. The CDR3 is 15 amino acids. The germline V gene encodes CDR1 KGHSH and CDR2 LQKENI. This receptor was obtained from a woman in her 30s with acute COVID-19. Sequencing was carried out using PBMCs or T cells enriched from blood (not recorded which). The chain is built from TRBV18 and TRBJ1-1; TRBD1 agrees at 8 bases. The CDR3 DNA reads TGTGCCAGCTCACCTGCGACAGGGGTGAACACTGAAGCTTTCTTT. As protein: CASSPATGVNTEAFF.